This TCR beta chain comes out of a study of early T cells in non-severe SARS-CoV-2 infection. The CDR3 is made up of 15 amino acids. The V gene end was trimmed by 1 base and the J gene end by 5 bases; junction bases not matched to a gene: 4. Germline loops: CDR1 SGHTA, CDR2 FQGTGA. This clonotype appeared many times. One entry per CDR3 protein results from TCRdb running MiXCR on the 5' RACE reads. Of fewer than 60,000 distinct CDR3 sequences listed, 9.1% are singletons. This sequence was found in an adult who was a healthcare worker with PCR-confirmed SARS-CoV-2 infection or an uninfected control (not recorded which). The specimen was whole blood. This chain connects TRBV7-3 to TRBJ2-1; 8 bases agree with TRBD2. The CDR3 nucleotides are TGTGCCAGCAGCTTAAATCGGGAGGGGCACAATGAGCAGTTCTTC. Its translation is CASSLNREGHNEQFF.